The rows below give T cell receptor beta chains drawn from one sample of a study of T cells in Graves' hyperthyroidism and ophthalmopathy. One entry per CDR3 protein results from TCRdb running MiXCR on the multiplex PCR reads. Found here are about 350,000 distinct CDR3 sequences, 12% to 15% of them singletons; the top ten hold roughly 19%. The sample taken for sequencing was blood. The origin of the receptors is a woman aged 55-70 years with Graves' ophthalmopathy. CDR3s include the opening cysteine and the closing phenylalanine or tryptophan. The order of the fields is clone size, V gene, D gene, J gene, CDR3 DNA, CDR3 protein. A D gene is named only where the DNA matches it firmly. Not all rows give a size; the values are once, few, many and, for expanded clones, a class.

>many|TRBV20-1|TRBD2|TRBJ2-7
TGCAGTGCTAGAGATCTGCGGACTAGCGGGAGAGGTTACGAGCAGTACTTC
CSARDLRTSGRGYEQYF
>few|TRBV19|TRBD2|TRBJ2-1
TGTGCCAGTAAGACGGGAGGGAACTCCTACAATGAGCAGTTCTTC
CASKTGGNSYNEQFF
>.|TRBV20-1|TRBD2|TRBJ2-7
TGCAGTGCTAGATCCGGACTAGCGGGAGCGATGGAGCAGTACTTC
CSARSGLAGAMEQYF
>.|TRBV29-1|.|TRBJ2-1
TGCAGCGTTGAACGGTCGAGCTCCTACAATGAGCAGTTCTTC
CSVERSSSYNEQFF
>many|TRBV2|TRBD1|TRBJ1-1
TGTGCCAGCAGTGCGCTCGGACAGGGGAACACTGAAGCCTTCTTT
CASSALGQGNTEAFF
>many|TRBV28|.|TRBJ2-3
TGTGCCAGCAGCCATGGACTCACAGATACGCAGTATTTT
CASSHGLTDTQYF
>many|TRBV28|TRBD1|TRBJ2-5
TGTGCCAGCAGTTTTTCGGGACAGGGGTCCGAGACCCAGTACTTC
CASSFSGQGSETQYF
>many|TRBV6-1|TRBD1|TRBJ1-1
TGTGCCAGCACCGCGGGACAGCTAAACACTGAAGCTTTCTTT
CASTAGQLNTEAFF
>.|TRBV7-9|.|TRBJ1-4
TGTGCCAGCGGCAGCGACCTTAATGAAAAACTGTTTTTT
CASGSDLNEKLFF
>few|TRBV24-1|TRBD1|TRBJ2-3
TGTGCCACCAGTGGGACAGGGGCTAGCACAGATACGCAGTATTTT
CATSGTGASTDTQYF
>many|TRBV6-1|TRBD1|TRBJ2-7
TGTGCCAGCACTCGGGACAGAGGGGCCTACGAGCAGTACTTC
CASTRDRGAYEQYF
>many|TRBV10-2|.|TRBJ1-5
TGCGCCAGCAGTGAGAGAGGGACATACGGCCAGCCCCAGCATTTT
CASSERGTYGQPQHF
>.|TRBV6-2/TRBV6-3|TRBD2|TRBJ2-4
TGTGCCAGCAGCCGACTAGCGTCGGTTCAGTACTTC
CASSRLASVQYF
>few|TRBV9|.|TRBJ2-5
TGTGCCAGCAGCTCTACTTCGGAGACCCAGTACTTC
CASSSTSETQYF
>few|TRBV20-1|TRBD1|TRBJ1-5
TGCAGTGCTAGACGACCGGGACAGGTTAATCAGCCCCAGCATTTT
CSARRPGQVNQPQHF
>many|TRBV30|.|TRBJ2-3
TGTGCCGGCTCCGGGCTCTCCTTCACAGATACGCAGTATTTT
CAGSGLSFTDTQYF
>many|TRBV2|TRBD2|TRBJ2-2
TGTGCCAGCAGGACTAGCGGGATTTTTGCCGGGGAGCTGTTTTTT
CASRTSGIFAGELFF
>.|TRBV24-1|.|TRBJ1-2
TGTGCCACCAGTGATTTGGTGGATGGCTACACCTTC
CATSDLVDGYTF
>many|TRBV6-1|TRBD2|TRBJ2-3
TGTGCCAGCAGTGAATCGACTAGCGGTGGCACAGATACGCAGTATTTT
CASSESTSGGTDTQYF
>.|TRBV6-2/TRBV6-3|.|TRBJ2-3
TGTGCCAGCAGTTCCTCTGAGTTCGATACGCAGTATTTT
CASSSSEFDTQYF
>few|TRBV9|.|TRBJ1-1
TGTGCCAGCAGCCCAAGGGGGGACTCGGTTCGGACTGAAGCTTTCTTT
CASSPRGDSVRTEAFF
>many|TRBV5-1|.|TRBJ1-6
TGCGCCAGCAGCTTGCCGGATCTCGGGGATTCACCCCTCCACTTT
CASSLPDLGDSPLHF
>.|TRBV20-1|TRBD2|TRBJ2-3
TGCAGTGCTAGCGGGGCGGGAGGGGCCCCTAGCACAGATACGCAGTATTTT
CSASGAGGAPSTDTQYF
>many|TRBV12-3/TRBV12-4|.|TRBJ2-3
TGTGCCAGCAGCAAACCCGGACTCAGCACGTTGAGCACAGATACGCAGTATTTT
CASSKPGLSTLSTDTQYF
>many|TRBV28|.|TRBJ2-7
TGTGCCAGCATCCCCAACCTACTATTCGAGCAGTACTTC
CASIPNLLFEQYF
>few|TRBV5-1|.|TRBJ1-2
TGCGCCAGCAGCTTCATGGATAGTGGCTACACCTTC
CASSFMDSGYTF
>.|TRBV11-2|.|TRBJ1-1
TGTGCCAGCAGCGCCACCAGTTGGGCGTTTGGGACTGAAGCTTTCTTT
CASSATSWAFGTEAFF
>.|TRBV20-1|.|TRBJ1-2
TGCAGTGGCACGGACAGCTATGGCTACACCTTC
CSGTDSYGYTF
>.|TRBV29-1|.|TRBJ1-2
TGCAGCCCCGCTGGGGATGGCTACACCTTC
CSPAGDGYTF
>few|TRBV6-1|.|TRBJ1-6
TGTGCCAGCAGTTTTGCTTCAGGGCCTAATAATTCACCCCTCCACTTT
CASSFASGPNNSPLHF
>many|TRBV27|TRBD2|TRBJ2-7
TGTGCCAGCAGTCCGCCAGCGGGAGGGCTTTTGGGGGAGCAGTACTTC
CASSPPAGGLLGEQYF
>many|TRBV28|.|TRBJ2-4
TGTGCCAGCAGTTTCTCGGGACGGACTCTAGCCAAAAACATTCAGTACTTC
CASSFSGRTLAKNIQYF
>many|TRBV7-8|TRBD2|TRBJ2-2
TGTGCCAGCAGCTTACCACGGACTAGCGGGAGGGCCTTTAACACCGGGGAGCTGTTTTTT
CASSLPRTSGRAFNTGELFF
>many|TRBV20-1|TRBD1|TRBJ2-3
TGCAGTGCTAGAGTGGCAGACAGGGGGTTTTCAGATACGCAGTATTTT
CSARVADRGFSDTQYF
>many|TRBV10-2|TRBD1|TRBJ2-5
TGCGCCAGCAGTGAGTCAGGGACAGAGTCTAGGAGGGAGACCCAGTACTTC
CASSESGTESRRETQYF
>many|TRBV3-1|.|TRBJ2-7
TGTGCCAGCAGCCAGGGCACAGGCCTTTACTACGAGCAGTACTTC
CASSQGTGLYYEQYF
>many|TRBV29-1|TRBD1|TRBJ2-3
TGCAGCGGGGACAGGCCGAGCGGAGATACGCAGTATTTT
CSGDRPSGDTQYF
>many|TRBV24-1|TRBD1|TRBJ2-7
TGTGCCACCAGTGACCTCAGGGGGCAGTCCTACGAGCAGTACTTC
CATSDLRGQSYEQYF
>.|TRBV7-9|.|TRBJ1-4
TGTGCCAGCAGCTTAGGACCCACCAGGGGAAAACTGTTTTTT
CASSLGPTRGKLFF
>.|TRBV13|.|TRBJ2-7
TGTGCCAGCAGCTTAGGGTCCTTATTTCACGTCGGGCAGTACTTC
CASSLGSLFHVGQYF
>many|TRBV11-2|.|TRBJ2-3
TGTGCCAGCAGCCAGGGACCTCTCCAGTATTTT
CASSQGPLQYF
>.|TRBV6-1|.|TRBJ1-3
TGTGCCAGCAGGCCTGGGTACGGAAACACCATATATTTT
CASRPGYGNTIYF
>many|TRBV28|TRBD2|TRBJ2-1
TGTGCCAGCAGTTTATGGGCAGCGACTAGCGGGAGGGCCTTGTACAATGAGCAGTTCTTC
CASSLWAATSGRALYNEQFF
>few|TRBV20-1|TRBD2|TRBJ2-5
TGCAGTGCCAAGGTCCCTAGCGGGAGGCCACAAGAGACCCAGTACTTC
CSAKVPSGRPQETQYF
>few|TRBV6-1|.|TRBJ2-4
TGTGCCAGCAGCGCGATATTGGACATTCAGTACTTC
CASSAILDIQYF
>.|TRBV28|.|TRBJ1-6
TGTGCCAGCAGCCGCGACTCCAGCCCAAGCTCCTATAATTCACCCCTCCACTTT
CASSRDSSPSSYNSPLHF
>many|TRBV6-1|.|TRBJ1-4
TGTGCCAGCAGTTTTTCTGACACCGCCTCCGAAAAACTGTTTTTT
CASSFSDTASEKLFF
>many|TRBV7-9|TRBD1|TRBJ2-7
TGTGCCAGCAGCTACACAGGGGGTGACGAGCAGTACTTC
CASSYTGGDEQYF
>many|TRBV28|.|TRBJ2-1
TGTGCCAGCAGTTTCCCCCCCGGGACAATCGACAATGAGCAGTTCTTC
CASSFPPGTIDNEQFF
>few|TRBV19|.|TRBJ2-3
TGTGCCAGTAGTATAAGGGCGCGGGACCTCACAGATACGCAGTATTTT
CASSIRARDLTDTQYF
>.|TRBV5-1|.|TRBJ1-1
TGCGCCAGCAGTTGGGACCGCCCAAATGAAGCTTTCTTT
CASSWDRPNEAFF
>.|TRBV6-5|.|TRBJ2-2
TGTGCCAGCAGTTACTCGGGACAAGAGCACCGGGAGCTGTTTTTT
CASSYSGQEHRELFF
>many|TRBV19|.|TRBJ2-3
TGTGCCAGTAGTATTGCGTCAGGACGGGTTTACACAGATACGCAGTATTTT
CASSIASGRVYTDTQYF
>.|TRBV20-1|TRBD2|TRBJ2-2
TGCAGTGCCCGGCTAGCGGGAGTAGGTACCGGGGAGCTGTTTTTT
CSARLAGVGTGELFF
>many|TRBV5-1|.|TRBJ2-3
TGCGCCAGCAGCTCACCCCCTTTATCAGATACGCAGTATTTT
CASSSPPLSDTQYF